This is a list of T cell receptor beta chains from one sample in a study of OX40 agonist ivuxolimab in advanced cancers. Clones were sequenced by immunoSEQ multiplex PCR, and TCRdb holds only the in-frame ones, with some missing. Among under 85,000 clones listed, over 85% were seen once. Specimen: CD4+ or CD8+ T cells sorted from blood, collected in a trial of the OX40 agonist ivuxolimab. Receptor source: an adult with an advanced solid tumor such as melanoma, head and neck, liver or kidney cancer. Each CDR3 is given with its conserved first and last residue. A D gene is named only where the DNA matches it firmly. Part of the rows lack a size; the others show once, few, many or a class for expanded clones.

CDR3nt: TGTGCCACCAGCTCAACCCCTTGGTACCAAGAGACCCAGTACTTC
CDR3aa: CATSSTPWYQETQYF
d_gene: NA
v_gene: TRBV15
abundance: NA
j_gene: TRBJ2-5

CDR3nt: TGTGCCAGCACTGCGGCGGGTGGGCAGCCCCAGCATTTT
CDR3aa: CASTAAGGQPQHF
d_gene: NA
v_gene: TRBV6-5
abundance: few
j_gene: TRBJ1-5

CDR3nt: TGCAGCGTTGAAGAGGGGACCTACGAGCAGTACTTC
CDR3aa: CSVEEGTYEQYF
d_gene: NA
v_gene: TRBV29-1
abundance: NA
j_gene: TRBJ2-7

CDR3nt: TGCGCCAGCAGCCAAGATGGACTAGCGGGACGCACAGATACGCAGTATTTT
CDR3aa: CASSQDGLAGRTDTQYF
d_gene: TRBD2
v_gene: TRBV4-3
abundance: NA
j_gene: TRBJ2-3

CDR3nt: TGTGCCAGCAGCTTCCAGGACTCATCGTACGAGCAGTACTTC
CDR3aa: CASSFQDSSYEQYF
d_gene: NA
v_gene: TRBV5-4
abundance: NA
j_gene: TRBJ2-7

CDR3nt: TGTGCCAGCGTCGCCAGGGTAGGCGGCTACACCTTC
CDR3aa: CASVARVGGYTF
d_gene: NA
v_gene: TRBV6-5
abundance: NA
j_gene: TRBJ1-2

CDR3nt: TGTGCCAGTACCCACGGGGACAGAGACTACGAGCAGTACTTC
CDR3aa: CASTHGDRDYEQYF
d_gene: TRBD1
v_gene: TRBV19
abundance: NA
j_gene: TRBJ2-7

CDR3nt: TGCGCCAGCAGCCAAGAACCGACAGGGGGCGATGAAAAACTGTTTTTT
CDR3aa: CASSQEPTGGDEKLFF
d_gene: TRBD1
v_gene: TRBV4-3
abundance: NA
j_gene: TRBJ1-4

CDR3nt: TGCGCCAGCAGCTTTGACGACAGCTCCTACGAGCAGTACTTC
CDR3aa: CASSFDDSSYEQYF
d_gene: NA
v_gene: TRBV5-1
abundance: NA
j_gene: TRBJ2-7

CDR3nt: TGCGCCAGCAGCCAAGATCCCGGACAGGGGGATAATTCACCCCTCCACTTT
CDR3aa: CASSQDPGQGDNSPLHF
d_gene: TRBD1
v_gene: TRBV4-3
abundance: NA
j_gene: TRBJ1-6

CDR3nt: TGTGCCAGCAGCTTGACGGAATGGGAGCAGTACTTC
CDR3aa: CASSLTEWEQYF
d_gene: NA
v_gene: TRBV7-8
abundance: NA
j_gene: TRBJ2-7

CDR3nt: TGTGCCAGCAGTTACTCGCCCGAATCCACTGAAGCTTTCTTT
CDR3aa: CASSYSPESTEAFF
d_gene: NA
v_gene: TRBV6-5
abundance: NA
j_gene: TRBJ1-1

CDR3nt: TGCGCCAGCAGCCAAGTTACGGGACAGGGATTAAATTCACCCCTCCACTTT
CDR3aa: CASSQVTGQGLNSPLHF
d_gene: TRBD1
v_gene: TRBV4-1
abundance: NA
j_gene: TRBJ1-6

CDR3nt: TGTGCCAGCAGCCCAGAGGTCCCCCGGGTTACTGAAGCTTTCTTT
CDR3aa: CASSPEVPRVTEAFF
d_gene: NA
v_gene: TRBV7-2
abundance: NA
j_gene: TRBJ1-1

CDR3nt: TGTGCCAGCAGTCAGGGTGGCGAGCAGTACTTC
CDR3aa: CASSQGGEQYF
d_gene: NA
v_gene: TRBV27
abundance: NA
j_gene: TRBJ2-7

CDR3nt: TGTGCCAGCAGTTTAGACTCAATACAAGAGACCCAGTACTTC
CDR3aa: CASSLDSIQETQYF
d_gene: NA
v_gene: TRBV28
abundance: NA
j_gene: TRBJ2-5

CDR3nt: TGTGCCTGGACAGCTAACTCCTACGAGCAGTACTTC
CDR3aa: CAWTANSYEQYF
d_gene: NA
v_gene: TRBV30
abundance: NA
j_gene: TRBJ2-7

CDR3nt: TGTGCCAGTAGTATGGGGCAGGGGGACACTGAAGCTTTCTTT
CDR3aa: CASSMGQGDTEAFF
d_gene: TRBD1
v_gene: TRBV19
abundance: NA
j_gene: TRBJ1-1

CDR3nt: TGTGCCAGCAGCTTTGGACAGAACTATGGCTACACCTTC
CDR3aa: CASSFGQNYGYTF
d_gene: NA
v_gene: TRBV6-5
abundance: NA
j_gene: TRBJ1-2

CDR3nt: TGTGCCAGCAGCGTCCCCCCGGGACAGGGTAACACTGAAGCTTTCTTT
CDR3aa: CASSVPPGQGNTEAFF
d_gene: TRBD1
v_gene: TRBV11-2
abundance: NA
j_gene: TRBJ1-1

CDR3nt: TGTGCCAGCAGCCCCCCGCAGGCCTCCTACGAGCAGTACTTC
CDR3aa: CASSPPQASYEQYF
d_gene: NA
v_gene: TRBV7-9
abundance: NA
j_gene: TRBJ2-7

CDR3nt: TGTGCCAGCAGCCAAGTACGGATGGCTGAAAAACTGTTTTTT
CDR3aa: CASSQVRMAEKLFF
d_gene: NA
v_gene: TRBV14
abundance: NA
j_gene: TRBJ1-4

CDR3nt: TGTGCCAGCAGCGCCCCCGGGACTCTGAACACCGGGGAGCTGTTTTTT
CDR3aa: CASSAPGTLNTGELFF
d_gene: NA
v_gene: TRBV7-9
abundance: NA
j_gene: TRBJ2-2

CDR3nt: TGTGCCAGCAGTTGGCCGGGACAAGACTACGAGCAGTACTTC
CDR3aa: CASSWPGQDYEQYF
d_gene: NA
v_gene: TRBV5-6
abundance: NA
j_gene: TRBJ2-7

CDR3nt: TGCGCCAGCAGTGAGGGGAGGTGGGGGAACACTGAAGCTTTCTTT
CDR3aa: CASSEGRWGNTEAFF
d_gene: NA
v_gene: TRBV10-1
abundance: NA
j_gene: TRBJ1-1

CDR3nt: TGTGCCAGCAGCTTAGCGGACACCCTGAACACTGAAGCTTTCTTT
CDR3aa: CASSLADTLNTEAFF
d_gene: NA
v_gene: TRBV7-6
abundance: NA
j_gene: TRBJ1-1

CDR3nt: TGTGCCAGCATCAAACCGTCGGACGGGGACTACGAGCAGTACTTC
CDR3aa: CASIKPSDGDYEQYF
d_gene: NA
v_gene: TRBV5-6
abundance: NA
j_gene: TRBJ2-7

CDR3nt: TGCGCCAGCAGCCAGAGCCATCAGGCCGATGAAGCTTTCTTT
CDR3aa: CASSQSHQADEAFF
d_gene: NA
v_gene: TRBV4-1
abundance: NA
j_gene: TRBJ1-1

CDR3nt: TGTGCCAGCAGCTCTTCCGGGACTAGCAAAATCGGGGAGCTGTTTTTT
CDR3aa: CASSSSGTSKIGELFF
d_gene: TRBD2
v_gene: TRBV13
abundance: NA
j_gene: TRBJ2-2

CDR3nt: TGTGCCAGCAGTTTAGGTCCTTCTGACGAGCAGTACTTC
CDR3aa: CASSLGPSDEQYF
d_gene: NA
v_gene: TRBV28
abundance: NA
j_gene: TRBJ2-7

CDR3nt: TGTGCCAGTAGTCGGACAGGCGCCTACGAGCAGTACTTC
CDR3aa: CASSRTGAYEQYF
d_gene: TRBD1
v_gene: TRBV19
abundance: NA
j_gene: TRBJ2-7

CDR3nt: TGTGCCAGCAGTTCTGAGGGGGCATTGACTGAAGCTTTCTTT
CDR3aa: CASSSEGALTEAFF
d_gene: TRBD1
v_gene: TRBV27
abundance: NA
j_gene: TRBJ1-1

CDR3nt: TGTGCCAGCAGTGTGGGGACAGGCTCCTACGAGCAGTACTTC
CDR3aa: CASSVGTGSYEQYF
d_gene: TRBD1
v_gene: TRBV6-5
abundance: NA
j_gene: TRBJ2-7

CDR3nt: TGTGCCAGTAGTGCCGCGGCGAGTCTAATTGGGTACGAGCAGTACTTC
CDR3aa: CASSAAASLIGYEQYF
d_gene: NA
v_gene: TRBV19
abundance: NA
j_gene: TRBJ2-7

CDR3nt: TGTGCCAGCAGCGTATCGGGGACAGGGAGTGGTGGCTACACCTTC
CDR3aa: CASSVSGTGSGGYTF
d_gene: TRBD1
v_gene: TRBV9
abundance: NA
j_gene: TRBJ1-2

CDR3nt: TGTGCCAGCAGCCAAGGGGGGTTTTCGGGCGAGCAGTACTTC
CDR3aa: CASSQGGFSGEQYF
d_gene: NA
v_gene: TRBV5-4
abundance: NA
j_gene: TRBJ2-7

CDR3nt: TGTGCCAGCAGCGGGGGACAGTATCTCTACGAGCAGTACTTC
CDR3aa: CASSGGQYLYEQYF
d_gene: TRBD1
v_gene: TRBV7-2
abundance: NA
j_gene: TRBJ2-7

CDR3nt: TGTGCCAGCTCACCACCTGGGCGGACTGAAGCTTTCTTT
CDR3aa: CASSPPGRTEAFF
d_gene: NA
v_gene: TRBV18
abundance: few
j_gene: TRBJ1-1